The rows below give T cell receptor beta chains drawn from one sample of a study of cytomegalovirus exposure and HLA in healthy donors. TCRdb keeps only in-frame clones here, not all; method: immunoSEQ multiplex PCR. Among 110,000 to 150,000 clones, roughly three quarters were seen once, and the ten largest hold under 5.5%. Sequencing was carried out using PBMCs. These receptors were taken from a woman in her fifties or sixties in good health and CMV-seronegative. The CDR3 runs from the conserved cysteine through the conserved F or W. The size field is filled for only some rows; it gives once, few, many or a size class.

v_gene	abundance	j_gene	CDR3aa
TRBV9	.	TRBJ2-1	CASSVGAGVGSYNEQFF
TRBV18	.	TRBJ2-6	CASSPVGAGANVLTF
TRBV11-1	.	TRBJ2-1	CASSLARTAGGEQFF
TRBV27	.	TRBJ2-7	CASSSGTAGEQYF
TRBV9	.	TRBJ2-7	CASSSTGGSYEQYF
TRBV4-1	.	TRBJ2-7	CASSQAERGTVSHEQYF
TRBV28	few	TRBJ2-7	CASSLTAYEQYF
TRBV7-9	.	TRBJ2-5	CASSPWTSGGARETQYF
TRBV6-6	.	TRBJ1-4	CASVSRDTATNEKLFF
TRBV10-3	few	TRBJ1-1	CAISDLGGNTEAFF
TRBV21-1	few	TRBJ2-3	CASSNISGGVTDTQYF
TRBV5-1	.	TRBJ2-7	CASSLAPSGGVRNEQYF
TRBV5-6	once	TRBJ2-2	CASSLLGADTGELFF
TRBV28	.	TRBJ1-2	CAAVPAGLFAGANYGYTF
TRBV7-2	.	TRBJ1-1	CASSLAGRVAFF
TRBV14	.	TRBJ1-6	CASSQVGPGSNSPLHF
TRBV7-9	few	TRBJ2-1	CASSLSRLVVYNEQFF
TRBV5-4	.	TRBJ2-7	CASSLAAGTYEQYF
TRBV5-4	.	TRBJ2-3	CASSLDPSGGPSDTQYF
TRBV19	.	TRBJ2-7	CASSIEMGTGTYEQYF
TRBV30	.	TRBJ2-4	CAWSAPGHSNIQYF
TRBV29-1	.	TRBJ1-4	CSVSPAGVATNEKLFF
TRBV4-1	.	TRBJ1-2	CASSQEHRNYGYTF
TRBV4-1	.	TRBJ2-2	CASSQEGSGGAGELFF
TRBV28	.	TRBJ1-3	CATTDRGNTIYF
TRBV19	.	TRBJ2-5	CASSIGGGLGETQYF
TRBV5-6	few	TRBJ2-1	CASSRVIVAGGDEQFF
TRBV4-3	.	TRBJ2-3	CASSQGSGGTDTQYF
TRBV5-4	.	TRBJ2-7	CASSPSGGSYEQYF
TRBV28	.	TRBJ1-2	CASSFLDRNYGYTF
TRBV28	.	TRBJ2-1	CASSLSGASYNEQFF
TRBV6-1	.	TRBJ1-5	CASKTDRGPDQPQHF
TRBV7-9	.	TRBJ2-7	CASSSTGPEQYF
TRBV2	.	TRBJ1-6	CASRFPGQPNSPLHF
TRBV30	.	TRBJ1-1	CAWSKGTGLEAFF
TRBV29-1	once	TRBJ2-3	CSVEDSGRESPDTQYF
TRBV28	.	TRBJ1-2	CASSFLPGQGGGDYGYTF
TRBV2	.	TRBJ1-6	CASRVSRDTYSYNSPLHF
TRBV23-1	once	TRBJ1-2	CASENRRNYGYTF
TRBV7-9	.	TRBJ2-3	CASSFTSGGGDTQYF
TRBV4-2	few	TRBJ2-3	CASSPTGPSTDTQYF
TRBV7-2	.	TRBJ1-4	CASSLNRGLANEKLFF
TRBV7-2	.	TRBJ1-1	CASSYGQSNTEAFF
TRBV5-6	few	TRBJ2-7	CASSLAGGGFSYEQYF